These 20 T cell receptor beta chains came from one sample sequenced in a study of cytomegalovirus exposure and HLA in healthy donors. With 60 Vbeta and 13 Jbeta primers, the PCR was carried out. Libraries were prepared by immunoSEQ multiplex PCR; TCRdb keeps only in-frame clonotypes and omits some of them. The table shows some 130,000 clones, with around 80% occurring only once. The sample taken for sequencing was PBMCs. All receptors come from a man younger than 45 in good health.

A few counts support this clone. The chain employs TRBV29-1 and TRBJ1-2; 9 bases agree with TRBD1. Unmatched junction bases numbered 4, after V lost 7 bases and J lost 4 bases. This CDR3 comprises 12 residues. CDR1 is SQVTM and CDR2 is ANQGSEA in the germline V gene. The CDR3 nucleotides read TGCAGCGACCGGACAGGGGTCTATGGCTACACCTTC. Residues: CSDRTGVYGYTF.

The CDR3 sequence is CASSFSGTPSYEQYF. The DNA for the CDR3 is TGTGCCAGCAGTTTTAGCGGGACTCCCTCCTACGAGCAGTACTTC. The J gene is TRBJ2-7, the V gene TRBV27; 8 positions agree with TRBD2. This CDR3 is built from 15 residues. Trimming removed 3 bases from V and 0 bases from J; junction bases left unmatched: 4. Germline values: CDR1 MNHEY, CDR2 SMNVEV (reference sequence).

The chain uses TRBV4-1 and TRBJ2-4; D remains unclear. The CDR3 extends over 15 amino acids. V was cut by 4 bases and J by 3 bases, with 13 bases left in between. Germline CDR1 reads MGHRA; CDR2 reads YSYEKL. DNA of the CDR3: TGCGCCAGCAGCCTGTACGTCCTTAGCAAAAACATTCAGTACTTC. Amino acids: CASSLYVLSKNIQYF.

The CDR3 DNA is TGCGCCAGCAGCCAAGCGAGGCAGGGACAGTACAATGAGCAGTTCTTC. This codes for CASSQARQGQYNEQFF. The chain couples TRBV4-3 to TRBJ2-1; 7 nucleotides line up with TRBD1. The CDR3 consists of 16 residues. Trimming cost V 1 base and J 4 bases; bases outside gene matches: 7. Per germline, CDR1 LGHNA and CDR2 YSLEER.

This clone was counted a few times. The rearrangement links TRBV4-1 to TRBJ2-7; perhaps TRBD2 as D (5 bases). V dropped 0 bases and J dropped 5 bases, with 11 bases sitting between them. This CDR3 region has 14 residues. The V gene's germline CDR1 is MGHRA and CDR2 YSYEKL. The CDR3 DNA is TGCGCCAGCAGCCAAGAAATGAGGGCGAACGAGCAGTACTTC. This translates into CASSQEMRANEQYF.

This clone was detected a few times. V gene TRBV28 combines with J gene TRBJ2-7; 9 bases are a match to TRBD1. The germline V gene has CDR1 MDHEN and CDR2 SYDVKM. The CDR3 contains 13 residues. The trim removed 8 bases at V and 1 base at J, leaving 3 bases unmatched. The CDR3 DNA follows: TGTGCCAGCGCACAGGGGGCTTCCTACGAGCAGTACTTC. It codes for CASAQGASYEQYF. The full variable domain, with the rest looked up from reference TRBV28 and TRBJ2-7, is DVKVTQSSRYLVKRTGEKVFLECVQDMDHENMFWYRQDPGLGLRLIYFSYDVKMKEKGDIPEGYSVSREKKERFSLILESASTNQTSMYLCASAQGASYEQYFGPGTRLTVT.

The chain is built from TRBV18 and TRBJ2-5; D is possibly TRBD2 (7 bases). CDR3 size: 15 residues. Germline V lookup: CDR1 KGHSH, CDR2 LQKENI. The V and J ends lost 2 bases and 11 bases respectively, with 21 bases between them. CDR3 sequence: CASSPTLGGAEEQYF. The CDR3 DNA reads TGTGCCAGCTCACCAACCCTTGGGGGGGCGGAGGAGCAGTACTTC.

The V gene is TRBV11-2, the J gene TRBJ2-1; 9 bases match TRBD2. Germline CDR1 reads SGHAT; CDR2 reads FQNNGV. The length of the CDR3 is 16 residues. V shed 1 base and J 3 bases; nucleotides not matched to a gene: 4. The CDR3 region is CASSLGSTSGYNEQFF. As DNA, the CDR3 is TGTGCCAGCAGCTTAGGTTCGACTAGCGGCTACAATGAGCAGTTCTTC.

CDR3 protein: CASSSNYGSWTDTQYF. CDR3 sequence (DNA): TGTGCCAGCAGTTCGAACTATGGGTCTTGGACAGATACGCAGTATTTT. The chain couples TRBV6-5 to TRBJ2-3; D unclear. Per germline, CDR1 MNHEY and CDR2 SVGAGI. The CDR3 covers 16 residues. The V end lost 4 bases, the J end lost 3 bases, and 17 bases lay between the germline ends.

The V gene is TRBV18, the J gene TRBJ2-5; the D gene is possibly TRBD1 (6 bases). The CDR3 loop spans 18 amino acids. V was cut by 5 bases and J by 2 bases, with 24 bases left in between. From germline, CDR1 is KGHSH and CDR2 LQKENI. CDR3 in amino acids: CASSTKDSTKRKQETQYF. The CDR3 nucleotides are TGTGCCAGCTCAACTAAGGACAGTACAAAAAGGAAACAAGAGACCCAGTACTTC.

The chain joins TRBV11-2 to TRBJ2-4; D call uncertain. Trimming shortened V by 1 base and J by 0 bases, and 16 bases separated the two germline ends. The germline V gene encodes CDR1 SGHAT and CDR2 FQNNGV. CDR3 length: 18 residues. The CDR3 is CASSLVHSPFLAKNIQYF. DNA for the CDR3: TGTGCCAGCAGCTTAGTTCACTCCCCGTTTCTAGCCAAAAACATTCAGTACTTC.

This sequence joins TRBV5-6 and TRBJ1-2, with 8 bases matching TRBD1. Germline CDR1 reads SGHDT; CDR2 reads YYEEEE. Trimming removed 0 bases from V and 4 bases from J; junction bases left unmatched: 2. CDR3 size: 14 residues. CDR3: CASSLEDRAYGYTF. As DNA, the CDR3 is TGTGCCAGCAGCTTGGAGGACAGGGCCTATGGCTACACCTTC. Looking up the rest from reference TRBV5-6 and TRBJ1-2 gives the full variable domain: DAGVTQSPTHLIKTRGQQVTLRCSPKSGHDTVSWYQQALGQGPQFIFQYYEEEERQRGNFPDRFSGHQFPNYSSELNVNALLLGDSALYLCASSLEDRAYGYTFGSGTRLTVV.

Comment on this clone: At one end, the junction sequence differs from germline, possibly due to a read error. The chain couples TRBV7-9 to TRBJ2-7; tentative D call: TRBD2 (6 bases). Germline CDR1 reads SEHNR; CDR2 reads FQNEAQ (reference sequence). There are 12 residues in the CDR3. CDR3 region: CSSSIGRYEQYF. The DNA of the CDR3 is TGTTCCAGCAGCATCGGGAGATACGAGCAGTACTTC. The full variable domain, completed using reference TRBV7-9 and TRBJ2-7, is DTGVSQNPRHKITKRGQNVTFRCDPISEHNRLYWYRQTLGQGPEFLTYFQNEAQLEKSRLLSDRFSAERPKGSFSTLEIQRTEQGDSAMYLCSSSIGRYEQYFGPGTRLTVT.

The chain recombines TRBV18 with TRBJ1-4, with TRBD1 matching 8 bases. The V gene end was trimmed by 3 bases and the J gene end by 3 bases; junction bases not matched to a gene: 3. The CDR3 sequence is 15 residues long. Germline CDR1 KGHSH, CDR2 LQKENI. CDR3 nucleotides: TGTGCCAGCTCACCCGGGACAGGCCCTAATGAAAAACTGTTTTTT. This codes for CASSPGTGPNEKLFF. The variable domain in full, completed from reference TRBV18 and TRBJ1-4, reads NAGVMQNPRHLVRRRGQEARLRCSPMKGHSHVYWYRQLPEEGLKFMVYLQKENIIDESGMPKERFSAEFPKEGPSILRIQQVVRGDSAAYFCASSPGTGPNEKLFFGSGTQLSVL.

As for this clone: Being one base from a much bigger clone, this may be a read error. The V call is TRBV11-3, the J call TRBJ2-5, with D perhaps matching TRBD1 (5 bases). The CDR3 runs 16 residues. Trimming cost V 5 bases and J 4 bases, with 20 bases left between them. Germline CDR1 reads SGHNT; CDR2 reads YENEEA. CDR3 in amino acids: CASSLTPKGWVETQYF. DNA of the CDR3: TGTGCCAGCAGCCTAACCCCTAAGGGGTGGGTAGAGACCCAGTACTTC.

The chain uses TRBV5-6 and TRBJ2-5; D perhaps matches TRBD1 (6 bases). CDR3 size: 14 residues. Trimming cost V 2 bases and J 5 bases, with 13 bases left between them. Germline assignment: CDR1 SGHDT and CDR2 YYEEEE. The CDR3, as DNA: TGTGCCAGCAGCTTATCAGGGGCGAGGGAGACCCAGTACTTC. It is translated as CASSLSGARETQYF. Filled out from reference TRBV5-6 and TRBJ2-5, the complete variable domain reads DAGVTQSPTHLIKTRGQQVTLRCSPKSGHDTVSWYQQALGQGPQFIFQYYEEEERQRGNFPDRFSGHQFPNYSSELNVNALLLGDSALYLCASSLSGARETQYFGPGTRLLVL.

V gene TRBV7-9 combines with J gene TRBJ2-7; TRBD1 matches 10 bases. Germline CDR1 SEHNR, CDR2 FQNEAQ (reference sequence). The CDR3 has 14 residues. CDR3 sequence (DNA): TGTTCCTCGAGTGGGACAGGGGTCCACTACGAGCAGTACTTC. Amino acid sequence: CSSSGTGVHYEQYF.

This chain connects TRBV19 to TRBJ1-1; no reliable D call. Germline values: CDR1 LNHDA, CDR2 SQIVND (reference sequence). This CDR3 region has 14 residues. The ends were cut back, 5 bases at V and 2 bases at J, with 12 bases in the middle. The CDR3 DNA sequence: TGTGCCAGTAGTGTCCTCATGGGCAACACTGAAGCTTTCTTT. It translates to CASSVLMGNTEAFF.

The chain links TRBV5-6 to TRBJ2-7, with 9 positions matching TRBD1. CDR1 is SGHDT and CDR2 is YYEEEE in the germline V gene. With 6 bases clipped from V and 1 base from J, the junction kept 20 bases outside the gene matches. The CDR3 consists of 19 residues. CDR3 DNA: TGTGCCAGCACCATAACCCAGGACAGGGGTCGAGGGTGGTCCTACGAGCAGTACTTC. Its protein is CASTITQDRGRGWSYEQYF.

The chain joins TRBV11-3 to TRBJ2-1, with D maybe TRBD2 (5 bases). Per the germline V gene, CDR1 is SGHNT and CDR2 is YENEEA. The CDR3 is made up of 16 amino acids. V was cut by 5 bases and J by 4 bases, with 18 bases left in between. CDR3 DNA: TGTGCCAGCAGCCCTAGCCAGGAGGACGGGTACAATGAGCAGTTCTTC. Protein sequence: CASSPSQEDGYNEQFF.